This is a list of T cell receptor beta chains from one sample in a study of OX40 agonist ivuxolimab in advanced cancers. The assay was immunoSEQ multiplex PCR, and TCRdb's table has in-frame clones only and misses some. The table shows 75,000 or so clones, with 80% to 85% occurring only once. This material consisted of CD4+ or CD8+ T cells sorted from blood, taken in a trial of the OX40 agonist ivuxolimab. The receptors were gathered from an adult with an advanced solid tumor such as melanoma, head and neck, liver or kidney cancer. Each CDR3 is given with its conserved first and last residue. Each record gives: clone size, CDR3 length, D gene, J gene, V gene, CDR3 protein, CDR3 DNA. The D gene is left open where the match is weak. Only part of the rows carry a size: once, few, many, or a class if the clone is expanded.

-	14	-	TRBJ2-7	TRBV2	CASKDTPRSYEQYF	TGTGCCAGCAAAGATACTCCACGCTCCTACGAGCAGTACTTC
-	13	TRBD1	TRBJ2-7	TRBV18	CASSPRTGEGLYF	TGTGCCAGCTCACCTCGGACAGGGGAGGGTTTATACTTC
-	14	-	TRBJ1-1	TRBV14	CASSQLLPGTEAFF	TGTGCCAGCAGCCAGCTGTTGCCTGGAACTGAAGCTTTCTTT
-	13	TRBD1	TRBJ1-2	TRBV29-1	CSVEGAGGYGYTF	TGCAGCGTTGAAGGGGCAGGGGGCTATGGCTACACCTTC
-	13	-	TRBJ1-2	TRBV19	CASSIGGLRGYTF	TGTGCCAGTAGTATCGGGGGGCTAAGGGGCTACACCTTC
-	14	-	TRBJ1-2	TRBV11-2	CASSLDGRTDGYTF	TGTGCCAGCAGCTTAGATGGCAGGACAGATGGCTACACCTTC
-	13	-	TRBJ1-2	TRBV5-1	CASSLAGDYGYTF	TGCGCCAGCAGCTTGGCCGGAGACTATGGCTACACCTTC
-	14	-	TRBJ2-3	TRBV27	CASAGASSTDTQYF	TGTGCCAGTGCTGGCGCCTCTAGCACAGATACGCAGTATTTT
-	16	TRBD2	TRBJ2-1	TRBV15	CATSGKASGGTDEQFF	TGTGCCACCAGCGGAAAAGCTAGCGGGGGTACCGATGAGCAGTTCTTC
once	14	-	TRBJ2-2	TRBV29-1	CSVSGTPNTGELFF	TGCAGCGTTTCCGGGACACCGAACACCGGGGAGCTGTTTTTT
-	15	-	TRBJ1-1	TRBV5-6	CASSLERRGSTEAFF	TGTGCCAGCAGCTTGGAGCGCCGGGGAAGCACTGAAGCTTTCTTT
-	14	-	TRBJ2-5	TRBV15	CATSRRGARETQYF	TGTGCCACCAGCAGGAGGGGGGCCCGGGAGACCCAGTACTTC
-	13	-	TRBJ1-5	TRBV2	CASSETRNQPQHF	TGTGCCAGCAGTGAAACGAGGAATCAGCCCCAGCATTTT
few	14	TRBD1	TRBJ1-1	TRBV30	CAWNIQGANTEAFF	TGTGCCTGGAATATACAGGGGGCGAACACTGAAGCTTTCTTT
few	15	-	TRBJ2-7	TRBV11-3	CASSSRTFYSYEQYF	TGTGCCAGCAGCTCGCGGACATTTTATTCCTACGAGCAGTACTTC
-	14	-	TRBJ1-2	TRBV5-6	CASSEWRQGHGYTF	TGTGCCAGCAGCGAATGGAGGCAGGGTCACGGCTACACCTTC
once	15	-	TRBJ2-5	TRBV5-1	CASSLIVGTQETQYF	TGCGCCAGCAGCTTGATAGTTGGGACCCAAGAGACCCAGTACTTC
-	16	TRBD2	TRBJ2-1	TRBV5-1	CASSLGGLAVYNEQFF	TGCGCCAGCAGCTTGGGGGGACTAGCGGTTTACAATGAGCAGTTCTTC
-	13	-	TRBJ1-1	TRBV2	CASSRAKNTEAFF	TGTGCCAGCAGTCGGGCTAAGAACACTGAAGCTTTCTTT
-	11	-	TRBJ2-1	TRBV29-1	CSVGERNEQFF	TGCAGCGTTGGTGAGAGGAATGAGCAGTTCTTC
once	20	TRBD2	TRBJ2-3	TRBV10-3	CAISGRAGGVLGSMADTQYF	TGTGCCATCAGTGGGAGGGCGGGAGGCGTTTTGGGGTCTATGGCAGATACGCAGTATTTT
-	14	TRBD1	TRBJ2-7	TRBV2	CASSAHRGRYEQYF	TGTGCCAGCAGTGCACACAGGGGGAGGTACGAGCAGTACTTC
-	17	-	TRBJ1-5	TRBV21-1	CASSTRGWAESNQPQHF	TGTGCCAGCAGCACGAGGGGATGGGCGGAGAGCAATCAGCCCCAGCATTTT
-	13	-	TRBJ2-2	TRBV6-5	CASSYGQSWELFF	TGTGCCAGCAGTTACGGGCAGTCTTGGGAGCTGTTTTTT
once	15	TRBD2	TRBJ2-1	TRBV7-2	CASSPSGRAVFEQFF	TGTGCCAGCAGCCCAAGCGGGAGGGCCGTCTTTGAGCAGTTCTTC
-	17	TRBD2	TRBJ2-5	TRBV4-1	CASSQGGARGAQETQYF	TGCGCCAGCAGCCAAGGTGGCGCGCGGGGGGCTCAAGAGACCCAGTACTTC
-	14	-	TRBJ1-1	TRBV7-9	CASSLQGGNTEAFF	TGTGCCAGCAGCTTACAGGGTGGGAACACTGAAGCTTTCTTT
-	13	-	TRBJ1-1	TRBV11-1	CASSPPQGTEAFF	TGTGCCAGCAGCCCGCCGCAGGGGACTGAAGCTTTCTTT
-	13	-	TRBJ2-1	TRBV4-1	CASSQDRGTEQFF	TGCGCCAGCAGCCAAGATCGGGGAACTGAGCAGTTCTTC
-	14	-	TRBJ1-2	TRBV18	CASSPLQTPDGYTF	TGTGCCAGCTCACCTCTACAGACCCCGGATGGCTACACCTTC
-	16	TRBD2	TRBJ2-1	TRBV5-4	CASSMGLAGGQGEQFF	TGTGCCAGCAGCATGGGACTAGCGGGAGGCCAGGGGGAGCAGTTCTTC
-	15	-	TRBJ1-1	TRBV11-3	CASSPGGYAATEAFF	TGTGCCAGCAGCCCTGGGGGCTACGCCGCCACTGAAGCTTTCTTT
-	14	-	TRBJ1-1	TRBV7-2	CASSLGPGSTEAFF	TGTGCCAGCAGCTTAGGACCTGGGAGCACTGAAGCTTTCTTT
-	13	-	TRBJ1-4	TRBV7-2	CASSLAPEEKLFF	TGTGCCAGCAGCTTAGCCCCGGAGGAAAAACTGTTTTTT
-	13	-	TRBJ1-5	TRBV6-5	CASKGWGNQPQHF	TGTGCCAGCAAAGGCTGGGGCAATCAGCCCCAGCATTTT
few	16	-	TRBJ1-1	TRBV4-3	CASSQGYQSLNTEAFF	TGCGCCAGCAGCCAAGGATACCAGTCCTTGAACACTGAAGCTTTCTTT
-	15	-	TRBJ1-1	TRBV27	CASSLRSGAITEAFF	TGTGCCAGCAGTTTAAGATCGGGAGCAATCACTGAAGCTTTCTTT
-	13	-	TRBJ2-7	TRBV7-2	CASSLVGVREQYF	TGTGCCAGCAGCTTAGTGGGGGTCCGGGAGCAGTACTTC
-	12	-	TRBJ1-3	TRBV19	CASKGYGNTIYF	TGTGCCAGTAAGGGTTATGGAAACACCATATATTTT
once	15	-	TRBJ2-7	TRBV18	CASSPGRGPSYEQYF	TGTGCCAGCTCACCCGGCAGGGGTCCTTCCTACGAGCAGTACTTC
-	15	-	TRBJ2-7	TRBV4-1	CASSQQGLGFYEQYF	TGCGCCAGCAGCCAACAGGGGTTGGGGTTCTACGAGCAGTACTTC
-	15	TRBD1	TRBJ2-7	TRBV4-1	CASSQVTGDQYEQYF	TGCGCCAGCAGCCAAGTTACAGGGGATCAATACGAGCAGTACTTC
-	16	TRBD1	TRBJ2-3	TRBV6-6	CASSLRDRGRSDTQYF	TGTGCCAGCAGCCTCCGGGACAGGGGGCGCTCAGATACGCAGTATTTT
-	15	-	TRBJ1-5	TRBV7-2	CASSLATLSNQPQHF	TGTGCCAGCAGCTTAGCGACACTTAGCAATCAGCCCCAGCATTTT
-	13	-	TRBJ2-1	TRBV2	CASIVAGPGEQFF	TGTGCCAGCATAGTTGCAGGACCCGGCGAGCAGTTCTTC
-	15	-	TRBJ1-1	TRBV5-4	CASSLEATMNTEAFF	TGTGCCAGCAGCTTGGAAGCGACCATGAACACTGAAGCTTTCTTT
-	18	TRBD2	TRBJ2-5	TRBV19	CASTTPGTSGRLAETQYF	TGTGCCAGTACCACGCCGGGGACTAGCGGGAGGTTAGCAGAGACCCAGTACTTC
-	14	TRBD1	TRBJ2-1	TRBV4-3	CASSWTGGGDEQFF	TGCGCCAGCAGCTGGACAGGGGGGGGAGATGAGCAGTTCTTC
-	16	TRBD2	TRBJ2-3	TRBV9	CASSEGLAEVTDTQYF	TGTGCCAGCAGCGAGGGACTAGCGGAGGTCACAGATACGCAGTATTTT
-	18	TRBD1	TRBJ1-6	TRBV10-2	CASSSTGTGSSYNSPLHF	TGCGCCAGCAGTTCGACCGGGACAGGGAGCTCCTATAATTCACCCCTCCACTTT
-	15	-	TRBJ2-7	TRBV19	CASSMGLVGAYEQYF	TGTGCCAGTAGTATGGGTCTAGTGGGAGCCTACGAGCAGTACTTC
-	17	TRBD1	TRBJ1-5	TRBV19	CASSRTGASLGNQPQHF	TGTGCCAGTAGTCGGACAGGGGCGTCATTGGGCAATCAGCCCCAGCATTTT
-	12	-	TRBJ1-4	TRBV5-1	CASRGGNEKLFF	TGCGCCAGCCGCGGGGGTAATGAAAAACTGTTTTTT
-	13	-	TRBJ1-5	TRBV19	CASTQDERQPQHF	TGTGCCAGTACCCAGGACGAGCGTCAGCCCCAGCATTTT